Listed below are T cell receptor beta chains from one sample, sequenced in a study of T-cell reconstitution after alpha-beta-depleted transplantation in children. TCRdb independently ran MiXCR on the PCR reads; one entry per CDR3 protein. Here the sample spans 200,000 to 300,000 distinct CDR3 sequences, around 25% being singletons. This material consisted of PBMCs, mostly from graft donor cells, taken 360 days after TCRalphabeta/CD19-depleted stem cell transplant. Receptors were obtained from a female patient between 2 and 15 years old who had a stem cell transplant for congenital amegakaryocytic thrombocytopenia, so the T cells may come from the graft donor. The CDR3 runs from the conserved cysteine through the conserved F or W. Each record gives: J gene, V gene, CDR3 protein.

TRBJ1-2 TRBV27 CASSRREGSYGYTF
TRBJ2-7 TRBV5-1 CASSRAGLLSYEQYF
TRBJ2-1 TRBV28 CASSFFPVPSGINEQFF
TRBJ2-7 TRBV4-2 CASSQERAGDPLYEQYF
TRBJ2-4 TRBV5-1 CASILAGKAKNIQYF
TRBJ1-2 TRBV6-5 CASSYSGGDGYTF
TRBJ2-3 TRBV15 CATSRSPGVAGTLDTQYF
TRBJ2-1 TRBV24-1 CATSNVNYEQFF
TRBJ2-5 TRBV5-1 CASRALLQETQYF
TRBJ1-3 TRBV4-1 CASSQGWRGPGNTIYF
TRBJ2-6 TRBV6-1 CASRRTFSSGANVLTF
TRBJ1-4 TRBV2 CASEAGTGNEKLFF
TRBJ2-7 TRBV7-9 CASSLLRDRGYEQYF
TRBJ2-1 TRBV3-1 CASSQSTGVGFNEQFF
TRBJ2-7 TRBV2 CAPLRLAGIEQYF
TRBJ1-2 TRBV14 CASSQGTLRGYTF
TRBJ2-5 TRBV5-1 CASSLDQETQYF
TRBJ2-7 TRBV14 CASSQGGENYEQYF
TRBJ1-4 TRBV6-4 CASSEIRGEKLFF
TRBJ2-1 TRBV5-1 CASSFRTAPDGFYNEQFF
TRBJ2-7 TRBV29-1 CSVVYLSEQYF
TRBJ1-1 TRBV4-3 CASSQSRRSPEAFF
TRBJ2-5 TRBV3-1 CASSQGSARPYQETQYF
TRBJ2-7 TRBV27 CANQSRQGTNEQYF
TRBJ2-1 TRBV24-1 CGTERYNEQFF
TRBJ1-5 TRBV5-4 CASSWTGGAGQPQHF
TRBJ1-1 TRBV5-4 CASSTEPGRSITEAFF
TRBJ2-1 TRBV11-3 CASSLGTGYNEQFF
TRBJ2-5 TRBV28 CASSLFQGETQYF
TRBJ2-5 TRBV7-8 CAMGPTAAPETQYF
TRBJ2-7 TRBV4-1 CASSQTGVGTYEQYF
TRBJ2-7 TRBV7-9 CASSLPSGVLEQYF
TRBJ2-1 TRBV12-3/TRBV12-4 CASSPVARDYNEQFF
TRBJ2-7 TRBV5-1 CASRSQGALYEQYF
TRBJ2-7 TRBV6-2/TRBV6-3 CASSDVFTYEQYF
TRBJ2-7 TRBV6-1 CASKARSAYEQYF
TRBJ2-7 TRBV30 CAWSVPVTGGRYEQYF
TRBJ2-5 TRBV3-1 CASSRGQFQETQYF
TRBJ2-1 TRBV4-2 CASSQERGMRNEQFF
TRBJ2-5 TRBV29-1 CSVDSETQYF
TRBJ2-1 TRBV5-5 CASGGLAGGPEEQFF
TRBJ2-7 TRBV6-2/TRBV6-3 CASSYAPYEQYF
TRBJ2-3 TRBV7-6 CASSLGSSGNTDTQYF